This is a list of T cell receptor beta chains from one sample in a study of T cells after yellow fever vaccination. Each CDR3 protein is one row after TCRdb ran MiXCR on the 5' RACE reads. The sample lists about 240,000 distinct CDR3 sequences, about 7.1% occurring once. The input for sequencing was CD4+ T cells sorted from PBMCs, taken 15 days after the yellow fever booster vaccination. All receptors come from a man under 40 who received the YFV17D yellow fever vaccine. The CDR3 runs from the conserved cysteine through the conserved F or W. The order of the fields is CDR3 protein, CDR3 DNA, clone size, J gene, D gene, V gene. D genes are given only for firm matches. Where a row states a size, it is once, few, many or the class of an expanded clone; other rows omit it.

CDR3aa: CASSLGAGGVSGEQFF; CDR3nt: TGTGCCAGCAGCTTAGGCGCGGGAGGAGTATCAGGGGAGCAGTTCTTC; abundance: many; j_gene: TRBJ2-1; d_gene: TRBD2; v_gene: TRBV7-2
CDR3aa: CASSPAGTTLYEQYF; CDR3nt: TGTGCCAGCAGCCCAGCCGGGACTACTCTCTACGAGCAGTACTTC; abundance: .; j_gene: TRBJ2-7; d_gene: TRBD2; v_gene: TRBV28
CDR3aa: CASSLDLRSYEQYF; CDR3nt: TGTGCCAGCAGCTTGGACTTGAGATCCTACGAGCAGTACTTC; abundance: .; j_gene: TRBJ2-7; d_gene: .; v_gene: TRBV5-6
CDR3aa: CASSVAGQETQYF; CDR3nt: TGTGCCAGCAGCGTAGCTGGCCAAGAGACCCAGTACTTC; abundance: .; j_gene: TRBJ2-5; d_gene: .; v_gene: TRBV9
CDR3aa: CASSYRDGAYNEQFF; CDR3nt: TGTGCCAGCAGCTACCGGGACGGTGCCTACAATGAGCAGTTCTTC; abundance: many; j_gene: TRBJ2-1; d_gene: .; v_gene: TRBV7-3
CDR3aa: CASSQRTSGTTQYF; CDR3nt: TGTGCCAGCAGCCAACGGACTAGCGGGACTACGCAGTATTTT; abundance: many; j_gene: TRBJ2-3; d_gene: TRBD2; v_gene: TRBV3-1
CDR3aa: CSARPTGVEAFF; CDR3nt: TGCAGTGCTAGACCGACAGGGGTTGAAGCTTTCTTT; abundance: many; j_gene: TRBJ1-1; d_gene: TRBD1; v_gene: TRBV20-1
CDR3aa: CASTQQYGYTF; CDR3nt: TGTGCCAGCACTCAACAGTATGGCTACACCTTC; abundance: many; j_gene: TRBJ1-2; d_gene: .; v_gene: TRBV28
CDR3aa: CSASRRVGKNIQYF; CDR3nt: TGCAGTGCTAGTAGGAGGGTAGGCAAAAACATTCAGTACTTC; abundance: many; j_gene: TRBJ2-4; d_gene: .; v_gene: TRBV20-1
CDR3aa: CASSLGGSLNQPQHF; CDR3nt: TGTGCCAGCAGTTTGGGGGGCTCCCTCAATCAGCCCCAGCATTTT; abundance: .; j_gene: TRBJ1-5; d_gene: .; v_gene: TRBV12-3/TRBV12-4
CDR3aa: CASRGGDYEQYF; CDR3nt: TGCGCCAGCCGGGGAGGGGACTACGAGCAGTACTTC; abundance: few; j_gene: TRBJ2-7; d_gene: TRBD2; v_gene: TRBV5-1
CDR3aa: CASQTGTTKYEQYF; CDR3nt: TGTGCCAGCCAGACCGGGACAACAAAATACGAGCAGTACTTC; abundance: .; j_gene: TRBJ2-7; d_gene: .; v_gene: TRBV6-2/TRBV6-3
CDR3aa: CSASPIAKNIQYF; CDR3nt: TGCAGTGCTAGTCCGATAGCCAAAAACATTCAGTACTTC; abundance: many; j_gene: TRBJ2-4; d_gene: .; v_gene: TRBV20-1
CDR3aa: CASSLNEGQETQYF; CDR3nt: TGTGCTAGCAGCTTAAACGAGGGCCAGGAGACCCAGTACTTC; abundance: few; j_gene: TRBJ2-5; d_gene: .; v_gene: TRBV7-7
CDR3aa: CSHREAKNCGYTF; CDR3nt: TGCAGCCATCGGGAGGCCAAGAATTGTGGCTACACCTTC; abundance: many; j_gene: TRBJ1-2; d_gene: .; v_gene: TRBV20-1
CDR3aa: CASSPDRVVGETQYF; CDR3nt: TGTGCCAGCAGCCCGGACAGGGTGGTAGGGGAGACCCAGTACTTC; abundance: .; j_gene: TRBJ2-5; d_gene: TRBD1; v_gene: TRBV7-9
CDR3aa: CASSGSIGNTGELFF; CDR3nt: TGTGCCAGCAGCGGAAGTATTGGGAACACCGGGGAGCTGTTTTTT; abundance: .; j_gene: TRBJ2-2; d_gene: .; v_gene: TRBV7-2
CDR3aa: CASSPQELTTHEQFF; CDR3nt: TGTGCCAGCTCACCACAAGAGTTAACGACACATGAGCAGTTCTTC; abundance: many; j_gene: TRBJ2-1; d_gene: .; v_gene: TRBV18
CDR3aa: CSGSGGPNYGYTF; CDR3nt: TGCAGTGGTTCGGGGGGCCCAAACTATGGCTACACCTTC; abundance: .; j_gene: TRBJ1-2; d_gene: .; v_gene: TRBV20-1
CDR3aa: CASSQAGTGVYNEQFF; CDR3nt: TGTGCCAGCAGCCAAGCCGGGACAGGGGTCTACAATGAGCAGTTCTTC; abundance: .; j_gene: TRBJ2-1; d_gene: TRBD1; v_gene: TRBV3-1
CDR3aa: CSVRQGAETQYF; CDR3nt: TGCAGCGTTCGACAGGGGGCTGAGACCCAGTACTTC; abundance: .; j_gene: TRBJ2-5; d_gene: TRBD1; v_gene: TRBV29-1
CDR3aa: CASSDSGRGETQYF; CDR3nt: TGCGCCAGCAGTGACTCAGGCCGTGGTGAGACCCAGTACTTC; abundance: many; j_gene: TRBJ2-5; d_gene: .; v_gene: TRBV10-2